This T cell receptor (beta chain) appears in the sequencing data of a study of T cell repertoires in ileal Crohn's disease. Each sample's TCRB immunosequencing used around 470 nanograms of biopsy DNA. Using immunoSEQ multiplex PCR, the repertoire was profiled, and TCRdb retains in-frame clones only, with some absent. This repertoire shows about 9,600 clones, just over 75% found once; its top ten account for over 25%. A word on this clone: Its antigen is currently unknown.

Study conclusions and caveats: High-frequency clones were more common in sorted CD8 than CD4 cells. Active smokers at surgery had more clonal expansions than non-smokers.

The CDR3 spans 15 residues. The V and J ends lost 6 bases and 12 bases, in that order; junction bases with no gene match: 10. CDR1 and CDR2 (germline): SNHLY, FYNNEI. Included were adult ileal or ileocolonic Crohn's patients indicated for ileocolonic resection. The clonotype originates from an adult with Crohn's disease. The chain uses TRBV2 and TRBJ2-1, with TRBD2 identical over 14 bases. Sequences were obtained from ileal tissue. This CDR3 reads CASSPTSGGAGGQFF. In DNA, the CDR3 is TGTGCCAGCAGCCCGACTAGCGGGGGGGCCGGGGGGCAGTTCTTC.